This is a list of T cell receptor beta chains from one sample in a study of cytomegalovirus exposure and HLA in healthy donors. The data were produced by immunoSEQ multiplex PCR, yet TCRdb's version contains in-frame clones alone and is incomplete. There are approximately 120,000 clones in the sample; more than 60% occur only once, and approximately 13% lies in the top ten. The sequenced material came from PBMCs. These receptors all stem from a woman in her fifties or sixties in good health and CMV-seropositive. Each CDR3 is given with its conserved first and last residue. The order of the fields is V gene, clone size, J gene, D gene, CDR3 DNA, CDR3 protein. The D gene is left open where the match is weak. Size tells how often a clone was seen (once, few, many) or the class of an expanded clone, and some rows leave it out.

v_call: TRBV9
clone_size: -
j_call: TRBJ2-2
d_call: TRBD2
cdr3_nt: TGTGCCAGCAGCGTAGACGGGGGGGCTCGGGAGCTGTTTTTT
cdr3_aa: CASSVDGGARELFF

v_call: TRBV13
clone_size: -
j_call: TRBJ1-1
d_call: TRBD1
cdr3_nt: TGTGCCAGCAGCTTAGATACAGGGGACCTTGACACTGAAGCTTTCTTT
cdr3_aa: CASSLDTGDLDTEAFF

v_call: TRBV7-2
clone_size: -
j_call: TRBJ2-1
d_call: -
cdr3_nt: TGTGCCAGCAGTCGGACATATGTCAATGAGCAGTTCTTC
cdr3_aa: CASSRTYVNEQFF

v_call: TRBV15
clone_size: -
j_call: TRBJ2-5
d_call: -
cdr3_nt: TGTGCCACCAGCAGAGCGTCGGCGGGGACAGAGACCCAGTACTTC
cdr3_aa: CATSRASAGTETQYF

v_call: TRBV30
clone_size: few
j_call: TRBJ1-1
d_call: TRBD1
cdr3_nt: TGTGCCGTATACAGGGGGAGGGGGACTGAAGCTTTCTTT
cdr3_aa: CAVYRGRGTEAFF

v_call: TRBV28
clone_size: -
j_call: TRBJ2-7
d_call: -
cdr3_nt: TGTGCCAGCAGCCGGGACACACCTACATACGAGCAGTACTTC
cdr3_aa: CASSRDTPTYEQYF

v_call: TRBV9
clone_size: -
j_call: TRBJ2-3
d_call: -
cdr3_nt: TGTGCCAGCAGCGTAGCTCCGGGAGTTGGGGGCACAGATACGCAGTATTTT
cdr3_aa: CASSVAPGVGGTDTQYF

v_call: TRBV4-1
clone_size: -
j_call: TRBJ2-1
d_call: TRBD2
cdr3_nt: TGCGCCAGCAGCCAGGTAGCGGGGGGCTACAATGAGCAGTTCTTC
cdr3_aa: CASSQVAGGYNEQFF

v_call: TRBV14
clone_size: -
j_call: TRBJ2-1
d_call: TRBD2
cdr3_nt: TGTGCCAGCAGCCTGGGGACTAGCGGAATCTACAATGAGCAGTTCTTC
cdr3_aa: CASSLGTSGIYNEQFF

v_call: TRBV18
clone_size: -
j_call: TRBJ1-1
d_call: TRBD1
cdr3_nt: TGTGCCAGCTCACCAAGAATCACAGGGGTGGGGACTGAAGCTTTCTTT
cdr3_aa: CASSPRITGVGTEAFF

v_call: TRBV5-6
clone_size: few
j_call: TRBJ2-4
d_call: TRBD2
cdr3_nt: TGTGCCAGCAGCTTGGCCGGGGGGGTACCCAAAAACATTCAGTACTTC
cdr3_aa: CASSLAGGVPKNIQYF

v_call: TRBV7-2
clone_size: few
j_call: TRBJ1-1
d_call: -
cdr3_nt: TGTGCCAGCAGTTTCCCGACAGGATTGAACACTGAAGCTTTCTTT
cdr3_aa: CASSFPTGLNTEAFF

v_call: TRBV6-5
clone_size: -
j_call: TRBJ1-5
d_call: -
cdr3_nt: TGTGCCAGCAGTAACCAGTACAATCAGCCCCAGCATTTT
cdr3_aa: CASSNQYNQPQHF

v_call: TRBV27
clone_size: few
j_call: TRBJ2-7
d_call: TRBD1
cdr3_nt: TGTGCCAGCAGTTCCCATCCGACAGGGGCCTTTTCCTACGAGCAGTACTTC
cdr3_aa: CASSSHPTGAFSYEQYF

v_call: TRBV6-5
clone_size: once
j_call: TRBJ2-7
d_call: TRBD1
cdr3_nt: TGTGCCAGCAGTTATACGACAGGGGACTACGAGCAGTACTTC
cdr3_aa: CASSYTTGDYEQYF

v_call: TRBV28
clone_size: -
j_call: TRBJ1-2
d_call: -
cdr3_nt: TGTGCCAGCAGTTTAGACACCCGGGGGGCTGGGGGCTACACCTTC
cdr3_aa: CASSLDTRGAGGYTF

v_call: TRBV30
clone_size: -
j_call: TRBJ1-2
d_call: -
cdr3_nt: TGTGCTTGGAGTGTTGCGGGAAACTATGGCTACACCTTC
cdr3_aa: CAWSVAGNYGYTF

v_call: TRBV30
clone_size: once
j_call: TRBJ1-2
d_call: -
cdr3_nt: TGTGCCTGGAGTGTTCAGGGGTATGGCTACACCTTC
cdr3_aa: CAWSVQGYGYTF

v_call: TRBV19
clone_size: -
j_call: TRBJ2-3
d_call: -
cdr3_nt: TGTGCCAGTAGTCAGATCCTTTTCACAGATACGCAGTATTTT
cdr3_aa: CASSQILFTDTQYF

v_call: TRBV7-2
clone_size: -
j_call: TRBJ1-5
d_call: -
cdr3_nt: TGTGCCAGCAGGAAAGTCGGTAGCAATCAGCCCCAGCATTTT
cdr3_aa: CASRKVGSNQPQHF

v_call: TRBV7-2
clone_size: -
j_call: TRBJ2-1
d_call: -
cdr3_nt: TGTGCCAGCAGCCGCGACTACTACAATGAGCAGTTCTTC
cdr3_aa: CASSRDYYNEQFF

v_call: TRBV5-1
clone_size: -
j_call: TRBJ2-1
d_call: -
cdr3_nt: TGCGCCAGCAGCTTCACCGGGAATGAGCAGTTCTTC
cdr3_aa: CASSFTGNEQFF

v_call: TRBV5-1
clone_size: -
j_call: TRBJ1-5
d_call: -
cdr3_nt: TGCGCCAGCAGCCCTCAAGGTACAGGGAGCGGTCAGCCCCAGCATTTT
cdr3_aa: CASSPQGTGSGQPQHF

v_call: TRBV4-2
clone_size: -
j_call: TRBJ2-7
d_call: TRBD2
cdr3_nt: TGTGCCAGCAGCCAAGAACAACTAGCGGGTGGAATGGAGGAGCAGTACTTC
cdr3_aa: CASSQEQLAGGMEEQYF

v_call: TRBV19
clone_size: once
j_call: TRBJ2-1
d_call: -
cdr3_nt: TGTGCCAGTAGTGGGTCCGGAGGAAATGAGCAGTTCTTC
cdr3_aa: CASSGSGGNEQFF

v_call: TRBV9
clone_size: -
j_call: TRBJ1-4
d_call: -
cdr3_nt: TGTGCCAGCAGCGTAGTAGTTGGGGGCCGGGAAAAACTGTTTTTT
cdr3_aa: CASSVVVGGREKLFF

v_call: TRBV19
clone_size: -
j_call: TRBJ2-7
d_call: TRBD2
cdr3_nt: TGTGCCACCCAAATGCGGCGGGAGTCGGGTGAGCAGTACTTC
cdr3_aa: CATQMRRESGEQYF

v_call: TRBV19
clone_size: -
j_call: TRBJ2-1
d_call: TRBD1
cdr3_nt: TGTGCCAGTAGTGAGACAGGGGCCCCAACTAGGGGAAACTACAATGAGCAGTTCTTC
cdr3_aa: CASSETGAPTRGNYNEQFF

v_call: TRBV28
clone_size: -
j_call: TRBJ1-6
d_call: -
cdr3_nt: TGTGCCAGCAACCTGGGGGGTGGCGATTATTCACCCCTCCACTTT
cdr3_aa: CASNLGGGDYSPLHF

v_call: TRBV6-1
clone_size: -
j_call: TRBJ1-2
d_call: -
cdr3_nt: TGTGCCAGCAGTGAAGGCCAGACTAACTATGGCTACACCTTC
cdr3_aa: CASSEGQTNYGYTF

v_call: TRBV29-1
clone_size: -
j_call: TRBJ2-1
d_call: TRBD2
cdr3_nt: TGCAGCGTTGAAGATCCTTTGGCTAGCGGGGCAATAGTTGAGCAGTTCTTC
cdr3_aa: CSVEDPLASGAIVEQFF

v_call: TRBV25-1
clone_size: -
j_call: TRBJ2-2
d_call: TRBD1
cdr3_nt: TGTGCCAGCACGCCGGGGACAGGGGACACCGGGGAGCTGTTTTTT
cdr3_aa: CASTPGTGDTGELFF